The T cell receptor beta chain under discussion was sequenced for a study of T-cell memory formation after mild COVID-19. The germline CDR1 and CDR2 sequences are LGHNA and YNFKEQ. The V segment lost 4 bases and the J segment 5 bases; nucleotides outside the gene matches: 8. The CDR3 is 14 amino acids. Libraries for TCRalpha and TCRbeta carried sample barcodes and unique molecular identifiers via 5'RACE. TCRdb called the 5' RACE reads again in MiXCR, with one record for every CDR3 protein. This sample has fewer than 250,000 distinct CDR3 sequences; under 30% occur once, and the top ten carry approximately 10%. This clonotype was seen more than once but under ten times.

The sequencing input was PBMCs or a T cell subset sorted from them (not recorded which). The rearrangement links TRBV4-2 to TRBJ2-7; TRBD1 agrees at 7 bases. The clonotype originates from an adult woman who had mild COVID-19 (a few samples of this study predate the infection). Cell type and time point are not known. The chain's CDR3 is CASSPRDRENEQYF. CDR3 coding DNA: TGTGCCAGCAGCCCCCGAGACAGGGAGAACGAGCAGTACTTC.